Only one count was recorded for the clone carrying this T cell receptor beta chain. The TCR beta repertoire was assessed by survey-level immunoSEQ sequencing. Method: immunoSEQ multiplex PCR; TCRdb's copy keeps in-frame clones and lacks some. Among 45,000 to 60,000 clones, about 92% were seen once, and the ten largest hold 9.5% to 12%. The sequenced sample consisted of PBMCs. This sequence was found in a man aged 35 to 55 with rheumatoid arthritis.

In DNA form, the CDR3 reads TGTGCCAGCAGCTCGCGGACAGGCGGGAACACTGAAGCTTTCTTT. It specifies CASSSRTGGNTEAFF. The V gene is TRBV11-2, the J gene TRBJ1-1; 7 bases are shared with TRBD1. The germline V gene has CDR1 SGHAT and CDR2 FQNNGV. CDR3 length: 15 amino acids. V lost 4 bases, J lost 1 base, and 6 bases stayed unmatched.